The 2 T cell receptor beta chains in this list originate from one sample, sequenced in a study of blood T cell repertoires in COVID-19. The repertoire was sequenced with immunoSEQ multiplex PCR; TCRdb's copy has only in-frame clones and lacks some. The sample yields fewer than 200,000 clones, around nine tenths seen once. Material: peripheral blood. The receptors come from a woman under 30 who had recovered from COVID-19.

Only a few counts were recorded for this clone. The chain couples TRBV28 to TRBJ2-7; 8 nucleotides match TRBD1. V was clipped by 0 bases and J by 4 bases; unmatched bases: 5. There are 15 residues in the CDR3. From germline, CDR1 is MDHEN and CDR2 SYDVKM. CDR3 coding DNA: TGTGCCAGCAGTTTATGGGCAGGGGGCCGATACGAGCAGTACTTC. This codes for CASSLWAGGRYEQYF.

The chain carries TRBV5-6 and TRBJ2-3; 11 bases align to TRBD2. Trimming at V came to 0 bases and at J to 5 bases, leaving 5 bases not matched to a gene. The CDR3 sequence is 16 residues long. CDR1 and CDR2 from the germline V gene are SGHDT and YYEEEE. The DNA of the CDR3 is TGTGCCAGCAGCTTGGCGGTAGCGGGAGGGCGAGATACGCAGTATTTT. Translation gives CASSLAVAGGRDTQYF.